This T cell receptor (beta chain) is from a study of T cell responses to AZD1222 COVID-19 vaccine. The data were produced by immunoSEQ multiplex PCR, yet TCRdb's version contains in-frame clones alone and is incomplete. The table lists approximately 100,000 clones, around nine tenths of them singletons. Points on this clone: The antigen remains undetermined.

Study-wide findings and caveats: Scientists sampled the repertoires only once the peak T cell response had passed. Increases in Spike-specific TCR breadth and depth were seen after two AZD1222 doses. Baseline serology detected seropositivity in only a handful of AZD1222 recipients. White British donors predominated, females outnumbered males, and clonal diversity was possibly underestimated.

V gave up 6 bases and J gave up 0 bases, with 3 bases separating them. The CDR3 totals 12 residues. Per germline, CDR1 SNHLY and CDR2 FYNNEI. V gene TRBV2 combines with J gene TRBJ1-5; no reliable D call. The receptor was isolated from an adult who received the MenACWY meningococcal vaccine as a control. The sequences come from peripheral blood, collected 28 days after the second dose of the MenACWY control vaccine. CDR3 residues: CASRYSNQPQHF. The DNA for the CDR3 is TGTGCCAGCAGATATAGCAATCAGCCCCAGCATTTT. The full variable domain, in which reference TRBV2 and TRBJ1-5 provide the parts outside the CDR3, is EPEVTQTPSHQVTQMGQEVILRCVPISNHLYFYWYRQILGQKVEFLVSFYNNEISEKSEIFDDQFSVERPDGSNFTLKIRSTKLEDSAMYFCASRYSNQPQHFGDGTRLSIL.